This TCR beta chain derives from a study of OX40 agonist ivuxolimab in advanced cancers. Study outcomes and limitations: Partial responders at 0.1-3.0 mg/kg showed near-lowest clonal expansion. On average, a greater number of expanded clones characterised CD8+ T cells relative to CD4+.

This CDR3 has 14 residues. The ends lost 2 bases at V and 3 bases at J; junction bases unmatched: 3. Germline CDR1 and CDR2: SGHDT and YYEEEE. The assay was immunoSEQ multiplex PCR, and TCRdb's table has in-frame clones only and misses some. The sample consists of approximately 62,000 clones, 85% to 95% of them appearing once. With respect to this clone: Its antigen remains unidentified.

The TCR sequence derives from an adult with an advanced solid tumor such as melanoma, head and neck, liver or kidney cancer. The sample here was CD4+ or CD8+ T cells sorted from blood, taken in a trial of the OX40 agonist ivuxolimab. The rearrangement uses TRBV5-6 and TRBJ1-2; 8 nucleotides line up with TRBD1. CDR3 sequence (DNA): TGTGCCAGCAGCTTCCGGGACAGGTACTATGGCTACACCTTC. Translated, it gives CASSFRDRYYGYTF.